This TCR beta chain was retrieved from a study of cytomegalovirus exposure and HLA in healthy donors. PCR was performed using 60 Vbeta and 13 Jbeta primers. TCRdb's table, derived via immunoSEQ multiplex PCR, lists solely in-frame clones and lacks some. This sample has around 300,000 clones, with under 80% found just once. The CDR3 is made up of 14 amino acids. Per the germline V gene, CDR1 is LGHNA and CDR2 is YNFKEQ. V was clipped by 1 base and J by 4 bases, with 9 bases between them. The table lists this clone with a count of one. Its antigen is not known. This sample also contains other DNA sequences that code for the same CDR3. Regarding the study as a whole: Productive rates of about 90% or about 30% were seen for most TCR beta V segments in an earlier analysis. Evidence from a later analysis indicated that most CMV-associated TCR beta chains looked HLA-restricted.

Healthy bone marrow donors supplied every sample. This sequence was found in a female donor in good health and CMV-seronegative. Specimen: PBMCs. The gene calls are TRBV4-2 and TRBJ2-3; D gene uncertain. CDR3 in amino acids: CASSQGIQADTQYF. For the CDR3, the DNA is TGTGCCAGCAGCCAAGGCATTCAGGCAGATACGCAGTATTTT.